Listed below are T cell receptor beta chains from one sample, sequenced in a study of blood T cell repertoires in COVID-19. Using immunoSEQ multiplex PCR, the repertoire was profiled, and TCRdb retains in-frame clones only, with some absent. The top ten hold 4.6% of the sample, which has 150,000 to 200,000 clones, about 93% seen once. Sample: peripheral blood. The receptors were gathered from a woman aged 50 to 65 with acute or convalescent COVID-19. Each CDR3 is given with its conserved first and last residue. D genes are given only for firm matches. Size is omitted from some rows. Given values are once, few, many or a class for expanded clones.

CDR3 DNA: TGTGCCAGCAGCTTAGTTCCGGGAGTAGTAGCCGGGGAGCTGTTTTTT; CDR3 protein: CASSLVPGVVAGELFF; V gene: TRBV11-2; J gene: TRBJ2-2; clone size: .; D gene: .
CDR3 DNA: TGTGCCAGCAGCGGAAAAGGGTCGCGGGACAGGGTAAGACGACAGAACTTC; CDR3 protein: CASSGKGSRDRVRRQNF; V gene: TRBV7-2; J gene: TRBJ2-7; clone size: .; D gene: TRBD1
CDR3 DNA: TGCAGCGCCAGAACCGGGACAGGGATCAACTCTGGAAACACCATATATTTT; CDR3 protein: CSARTGTGINSGNTIYF; V gene: TRBV29-1; J gene: TRBJ1-3; clone size: .; D gene: TRBD1
CDR3 DNA: TGTGCCAGCAGCGGACAGGTTCTGGCTGGAAACACCATATATTTT; CDR3 protein: CASSGQVLAGNTIYF; V gene: TRBV5-5; J gene: TRBJ1-3; clone size: .; D gene: TRBD1
CDR3 DNA: TGTGCCAGCTCACCAAATTTCCGCAGGGATCGCGACGAGCAGTACTTC; CDR3 protein: CASSPNFRRDRDEQYF; V gene: TRBV18; J gene: TRBJ2-7; clone size: .; D gene: .
CDR3 DNA: TGTGCCAGCAGTTACGATTACGACGGGACAGCTCAAGAGACCCAGTACTTC; CDR3 protein: CASSYDYDGTAQETQYF; V gene: TRBV6-2/TRBV6-3; J gene: TRBJ2-5; clone size: .; D gene: TRBD1
CDR3 DNA: TGCGCCAGCAGCTTGGCGGCTAGCGGGGGAGAGCAGTTCTTC; CDR3 protein: CASSLAASGGEQFF; V gene: TRBV5-1; J gene: TRBJ2-1; clone size: .; D gene: TRBD2
CDR3 DNA: TGTGCCAGCAGCCTCAGCGGGAGCGCCACCTACGAGCAGTACTTC; CDR3 protein: CASSLSGSATYEQYF; V gene: TRBV7-2; J gene: TRBJ2-7; clone size: .; D gene: TRBD2
CDR3 DNA: TGTGCCAGTCCTTGGGGAGGTCAGCCCCAGCATTTT; CDR3 protein: CASPWGGQPQHF; V gene: TRBV12-3/TRBV12-4; J gene: TRBJ1-5; clone size: once; D gene: .
CDR3 DNA: TGTGCCAGCAGTTACGTAGGGGGCGACTATGGCTACACCTTC; CDR3 protein: CASSYVGGDYGYTF; V gene: TRBV6-5; J gene: TRBJ1-2; clone size: .; D gene: TRBD1
CDR3 DNA: TGTGCCAGCAGCTTTAGGAGCTCCTATAATTCACCCCTCCACTTT; CDR3 protein: CASSFRSSYNSPLHF; V gene: TRBV7-8; J gene: TRBJ1-6; clone size: .; D gene: .
CDR3 DNA: TGCGCCAGCCTTGATCCCATAGACACTGAAGCTTTCTTT; CDR3 protein: CASLDPIDTEAFF; V gene: TRBV10-2; J gene: TRBJ1-1; clone size: few; D gene: .
CDR3 DNA: TGTGCCAGCTACTATGACAGGGAGATCGCTGAAGCTTTCTTT; CDR3 protein: CASYYDREIAEAFF; V gene: TRBV6-5; J gene: TRBJ1-1; clone size: once; D gene: TRBD1
CDR3 DNA: TGTGCCAGCAGTTTCGGTGAAAAACTGTTTTTT; CDR3 protein: CASSFGEKLFF; V gene: TRBV28; J gene: TRBJ1-4; clone size: .; D gene: .
CDR3 DNA: TGTGCCAGCAGCCCCACTAGCGGGGTTGGGGAGACCCAGTACTTC; CDR3 protein: CASSPTSGVGETQYF; V gene: TRBV7-3; J gene: TRBJ2-5; clone size: .; D gene: TRBD2
CDR3 DNA: TGTGCCAGCAGCCCGACAGGGGGGAACACTGAAGCTTTCTTT; CDR3 protein: CASSPTGGNTEAFF; V gene: TRBV7-9; J gene: TRBJ1-1; clone size: .; D gene: TRBD1
CDR3 DNA: TGTGCCAGCAGTCCCCCTCGGGGGGGACACCATTCCTACGAGCAGTACTTC; CDR3 protein: CASSPPRGGHHSYEQYF; V gene: TRBV2; J gene: TRBJ2-7; clone size: .; D gene: TRBD2
CDR3 DNA: TGTGCCAGCACCACGACTAGCGGGAGAGTTGGAGAGACCCAGTACTTC; CDR3 protein: CASTTTSGRVGETQYF; V gene: TRBV3-1/TRBV3-2; J gene: TRBJ2-5; clone size: .; D gene: TRBD2
CDR3 DNA: TGCGCCAGCAGCTTGGTGCGGGGAGGAGACTATGGCTACACCTTC; CDR3 protein: CASSLVRGGDYGYTF; V gene: TRBV5-1; J gene: TRBJ1-2; clone size: .; D gene: .
CDR3 DNA: TGTGCCAGCAGCTTAGTCGGCAGGGCTATTACTCACATACAAGAGACCCAGTACTTC; CDR3 protein: CASSLVGRAITHIQETQYF; V gene: TRBV7-2; J gene: TRBJ2-5; clone size: few; D gene: .
CDR3 DNA: TGTGCCAGCAGCCAAGAAGAGACAGGGGTGACCGAGCAGTACTTC; CDR3 protein: CASSQEETGVTEQYF; V gene: TRBV4-2; J gene: TRBJ2-7; clone size: few; D gene: TRBD1
CDR3 DNA: TGTGCCATACTCCCCGGGACAGGGGGCGGCTACACCTTC; CDR3 protein: CAILPGTGGGYTF; V gene: TRBV10-3; J gene: TRBJ1-2; clone size: .; D gene: TRBD1
CDR3 DNA: TGTGCCAGCAGCGTTCGAGTCGTCGATGAGCAGTTCTTC; CDR3 protein: CASSVRVVDEQFF; V gene: TRBV7-2; J gene: TRBJ2-1; clone size: .; D gene: .
CDR3 DNA: TGTGCCAGCAGCTTAAGGAGGCCCCAGGAGGGGTACGAGCAGTACTTC; CDR3 protein: CASSLRRPQEGYEQYF; V gene: TRBV7-2; J gene: TRBJ2-7; clone size: .; D gene: .
CDR3 DNA: TGTGCCAGCAGTGACACGGACAACCTCTTCTATGGCTACACCTTC; CDR3 protein: CASSDTDNLFYGYTF; V gene: TRBV6-2/TRBV6-3; J gene: TRBJ1-2; clone size: .; D gene: .
CDR3 DNA: TGTGCCACCAGTGACCTCCTGGGGACACGGGTAGATGAGCAGTTCTTC; CDR3 protein: CATSDLLGTRVDEQFF; V gene: TRBV24-1; J gene: TRBJ2-1; clone size: .; D gene: .
CDR3 DNA: TGTGCCAGCAGCGTAGGGCCAGGGTCGAAGGTGAACACTGAAGCTTTCTTT; CDR3 protein: CASSVGPGSKVNTEAFF; V gene: TRBV9; J gene: TRBJ1-1; clone size: .; D gene: .
CDR3 DNA: TGTGCCAGCAGCTTGGGGACTAGCGGGAGGATCGCCGAGACCCAGTACTTC; CDR3 protein: CASSLGTSGRIAETQYF; V gene: TRBV7-2; J gene: TRBJ2-5; clone size: once; D gene: TRBD2
CDR3 DNA: TGTGCCTGTACTCCGGGACTAGCGGGGGGTCTTCCTAGCACAGATACGCAGTATTTT; CDR3 protein: CACTPGLAGGLPSTDTQYF; V gene: TRBV30; J gene: TRBJ2-3; clone size: .; D gene: TRBD2
CDR3 DNA: TGTGCCACCAGCGTCGGACGGGACAGGACGGGGACCGGGGAGCTGTTTTTT; CDR3 protein: CATSVGRDRTGTGELFF; V gene: TRBV15; J gene: TRBJ2-2; clone size: .; D gene: TRBD1
CDR3 DNA: TGTGCCAGCATTGAGGGAGGGCGCACTGAAGCTTTCTTT; CDR3 protein: CASIEGGRTEAFF; V gene: TRBV25-1; J gene: TRBJ1-1; clone size: .; D gene: .
CDR3 DNA: TGTGCCAGCAGCTTATCCTTGGGGCTATATGGCTACACCTTC; CDR3 protein: CASSLSLGLYGYTF; V gene: TRBV7-2; J gene: TRBJ1-2; clone size: .; D gene: .
CDR3 DNA: TGCAGTGCTAGAGCGGGGACTGTCAAGTTCTTC; CDR3 protein: CSARAGTVKFF; V gene: TRBV20-1; J gene: TRBJ2-1; clone size: .; D gene: .
CDR3 DNA: TGTGCCATCAGTGAGGGACAGGGGAACACTGAAGCTTTCTTT; CDR3 protein: CAISEGQGNTEAFF; V gene: TRBV10-3; J gene: TRBJ1-1; clone size: .; D gene: TRBD1
CDR3 DNA: TGTGCCAGCAGCGTAGCGGGGACTAGCGCAACAGATACGCAGTATTTT; CDR3 protein: CASSVAGTSATDTQYF; V gene: TRBV9; J gene: TRBJ2-3; clone size: .; D gene: TRBD2
CDR3 DNA: TGTGCCAGCAGCCGGGGGTTCGAAGGGGAGGAGGGAAAACTGTTTTTT; CDR3 protein: CASSRGFEGEEGKLFF; V gene: TRBV4-2; J gene: TRBJ1-4; clone size: .; D gene: .
CDR3 DNA: TGTGCCAGCAGTTTATACCGACTCACAGATACGCAGTATTTT; CDR3 protein: CASSLYRLTDTQYF; V gene: TRBV28; J gene: TRBJ2-3; clone size: .; D gene: .
CDR3 DNA: TGTGCCAGCAGCAGGGGACGTGAGCAGTACTTC; CDR3 protein: CASSRGREQYF; V gene: TRBV28; J gene: TRBJ2-7; clone size: .; D gene: .
CDR3 DNA: TGTGCCAGCAGTTTGCCTACCTCGAGGCAGGGGAATGAAAAACTGTTTTTT; CDR3 protein: CASSLPTSRQGNEKLFF; V gene: TRBV28; J gene: TRBJ1-4; clone size: .; D gene: .
CDR3 DNA: TGTGCCATCAGTAGGACAGGGATTGGGACCCAGTACTTC; CDR3 protein: CAISRTGIGTQYF; V gene: TRBV10-3; J gene: TRBJ2-5; clone size: .; D gene: TRBD1
CDR3 DNA: TGCGCCAGCCCGAAGGGGACAGATGGCCGGGGGCAGTACTTC; CDR3 protein: CASPKGTDGRGQYF; V gene: TRBV10-1; J gene: TRBJ2-7; clone size: .; D gene: TRBD1
CDR3 DNA: TGTGCCTGGAGTGTGGGGGGGGCATATGGCTACACCTTC; CDR3 protein: CAWSVGGAYGYTF; V gene: TRBV30; J gene: TRBJ1-2; clone size: .; D gene: .
CDR3 DNA: TGTGCCAGCTCACTCTTGACAGACTTAATCTATGGCTACACCTTC; CDR3 protein: CASSLLTDLIYGYTF; V gene: TRBV18; J gene: TRBJ1-2; clone size: .; D gene: .
CDR3 DNA: TGTGCCAGCAGTTACACGGAAGAGACCCAGTACTTC; CDR3 protein: CASSYTEETQYF; V gene: TRBV6-5; J gene: TRBJ2-5; clone size: .; D gene: .